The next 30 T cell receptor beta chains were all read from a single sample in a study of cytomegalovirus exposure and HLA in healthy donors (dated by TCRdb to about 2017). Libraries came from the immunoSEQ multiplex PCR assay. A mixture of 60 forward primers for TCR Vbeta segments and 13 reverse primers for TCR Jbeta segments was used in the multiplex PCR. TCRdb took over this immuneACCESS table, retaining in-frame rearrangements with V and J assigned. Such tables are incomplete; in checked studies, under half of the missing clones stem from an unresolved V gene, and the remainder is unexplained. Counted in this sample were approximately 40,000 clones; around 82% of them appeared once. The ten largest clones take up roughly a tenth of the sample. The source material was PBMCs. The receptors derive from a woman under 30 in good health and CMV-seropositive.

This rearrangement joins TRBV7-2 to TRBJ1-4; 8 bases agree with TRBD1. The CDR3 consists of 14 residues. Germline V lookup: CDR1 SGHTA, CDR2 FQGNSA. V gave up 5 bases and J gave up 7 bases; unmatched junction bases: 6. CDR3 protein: CASSPGQGSEKLFF. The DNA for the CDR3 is TGTGCCAGCAGCCCCGGACAGGGTTCTGAAAAACTGTTTTTT.

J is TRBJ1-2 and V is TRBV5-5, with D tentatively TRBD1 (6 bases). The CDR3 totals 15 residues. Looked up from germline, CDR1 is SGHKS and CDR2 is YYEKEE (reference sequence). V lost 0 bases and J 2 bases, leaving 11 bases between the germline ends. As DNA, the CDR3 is TGTGCCAGCAGCTTGGGGGCGCAGGGGAACTATGGCTACACCTTC. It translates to CASSLGAQGNYGYTF.

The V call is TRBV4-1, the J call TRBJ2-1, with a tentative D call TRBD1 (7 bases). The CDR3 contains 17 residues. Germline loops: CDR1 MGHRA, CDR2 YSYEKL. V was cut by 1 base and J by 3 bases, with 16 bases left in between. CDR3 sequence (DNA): TGCGCCAGCAGCCAAGCTCAGGGGGGAGCGGTCTACAATGAGCAGTTCTTC. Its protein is CASSQAQGGAVYNEQFF.

CDR3 DNA sequence: TGTGCCAGCAGCCCCCGCGACGTGGTACGGGCAGATACGCAGTATTTT. Its translation is CASSPRDVVRADTQYF. The chain combines TRBV7-8 with TRBJ2-3; D not resolved. Looked up from germline, CDR1 is SGHVS and CDR2 is FQNEAQ. The CDR3 runs to 16 residues. Trimming cost V 5 bases and J 4 bases, with 19 bases left between them.

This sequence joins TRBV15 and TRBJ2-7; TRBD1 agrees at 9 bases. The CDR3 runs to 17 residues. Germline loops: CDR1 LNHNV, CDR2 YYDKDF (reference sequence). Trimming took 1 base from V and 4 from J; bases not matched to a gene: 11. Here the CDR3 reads CATSRGRGQGESYEQYF. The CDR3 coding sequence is TGTGCCACCAGCAGAGGCCGGGGACAGGGTGAAAGTTACGAGCAGTACTTC.

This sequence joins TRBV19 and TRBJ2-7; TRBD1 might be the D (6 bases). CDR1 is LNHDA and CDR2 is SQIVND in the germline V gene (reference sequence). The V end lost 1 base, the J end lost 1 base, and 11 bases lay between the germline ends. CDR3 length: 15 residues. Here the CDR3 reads CASSIGTGFSYEQYF. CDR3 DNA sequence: TGTGCCAGTAGTATAGGAACAGGGTTTTCCTACGAGCAGTACTTC.

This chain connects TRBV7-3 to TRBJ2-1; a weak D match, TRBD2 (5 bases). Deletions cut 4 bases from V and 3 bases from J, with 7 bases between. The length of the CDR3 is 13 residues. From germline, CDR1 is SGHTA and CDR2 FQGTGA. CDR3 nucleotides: TGTGCCAGCAGCTACGACTACTACAATGAGCAGTTCTTC. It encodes CASSYDYYNEQFF. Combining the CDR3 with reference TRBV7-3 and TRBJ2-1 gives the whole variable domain GAGVSQTPSNKVTEKGKYVELRCDPISGHTALYWYRQSLGQGPEFLIYFQGTGAADDSGLPNDRFFAVRPEGSVSTLKIQRTERGDSAVYLCASSYDYYNEQFFGPGTRLTVL.

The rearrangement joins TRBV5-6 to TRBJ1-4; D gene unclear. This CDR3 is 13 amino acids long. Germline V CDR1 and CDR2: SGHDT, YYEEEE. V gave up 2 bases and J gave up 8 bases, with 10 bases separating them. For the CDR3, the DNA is TGTGCCAGCAGCTTCAGGCCAAGGGAAAAACTGTTTTTT. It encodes CASSFRPREKLFF.

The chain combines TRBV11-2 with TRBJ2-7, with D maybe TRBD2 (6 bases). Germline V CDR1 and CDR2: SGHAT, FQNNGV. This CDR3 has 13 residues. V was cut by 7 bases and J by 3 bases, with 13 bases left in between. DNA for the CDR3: TGTGCCAGCATCGGGACTTCTCTCTACGAGCAGTACTTC. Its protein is CASIGTSLYEQYF. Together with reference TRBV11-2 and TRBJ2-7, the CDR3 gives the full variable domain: EAGVAQSPRYKIIEKRQSVAFWCNPISGHATLYWYQQILGQGPKLLIQFQNNGVVDDSQLPKDRFSAERLKGVDSTLKIQPAKLEDSAVYLCASIGTSLYEQYFGPGTRLTVT.

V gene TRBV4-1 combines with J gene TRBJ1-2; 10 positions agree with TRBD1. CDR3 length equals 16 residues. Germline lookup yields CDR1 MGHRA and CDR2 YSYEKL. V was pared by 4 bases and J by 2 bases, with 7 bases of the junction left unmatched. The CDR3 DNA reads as TGCGCCAGCAGCCGACTCGGGACAGGGGAGAACTATGGCTACACCTTC. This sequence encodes CASSRLGTGENYGYTF.

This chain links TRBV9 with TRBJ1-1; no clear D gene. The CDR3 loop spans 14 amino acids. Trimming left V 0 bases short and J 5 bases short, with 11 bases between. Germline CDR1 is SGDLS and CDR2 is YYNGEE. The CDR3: CASSVGVSGTEAFF. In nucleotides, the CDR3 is TGTGCCAGCAGCGTAGGGGTTTCGGGGACTGAAGCTTTCTTT.

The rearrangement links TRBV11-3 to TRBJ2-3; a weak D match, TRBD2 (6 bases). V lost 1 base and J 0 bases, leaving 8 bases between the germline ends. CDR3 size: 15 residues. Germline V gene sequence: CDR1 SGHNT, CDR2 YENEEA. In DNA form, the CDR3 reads TGTGCCAGCAGCTTAGCCGGGGGAAGCACAGATACGCAGTATTTT. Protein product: CASSLAGGSTDTQYF.

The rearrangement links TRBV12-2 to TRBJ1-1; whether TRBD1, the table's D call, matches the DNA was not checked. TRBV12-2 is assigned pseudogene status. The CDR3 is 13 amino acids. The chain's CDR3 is CARGLGLNTEAFF. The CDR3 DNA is TGTGCAAGGGGCTTGGGGCTTAACACTGAAGCTTTCTTT.

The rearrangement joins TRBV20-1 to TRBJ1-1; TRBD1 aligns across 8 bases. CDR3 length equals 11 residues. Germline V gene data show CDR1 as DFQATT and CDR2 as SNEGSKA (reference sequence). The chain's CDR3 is CRGTGGSEAFF. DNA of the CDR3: TGCAGGGGAACAGGGGGATCTGAAGCTTTCTTT.

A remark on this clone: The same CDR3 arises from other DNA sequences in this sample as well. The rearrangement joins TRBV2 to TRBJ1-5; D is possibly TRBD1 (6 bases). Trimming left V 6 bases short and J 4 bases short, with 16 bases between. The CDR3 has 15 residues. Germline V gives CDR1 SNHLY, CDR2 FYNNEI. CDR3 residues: CASRAGGQGNQPQHF. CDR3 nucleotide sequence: TGTGCCAGCAGGGCGGGGGGTCAGGGGAATCAGCCCCAGCATTTT.

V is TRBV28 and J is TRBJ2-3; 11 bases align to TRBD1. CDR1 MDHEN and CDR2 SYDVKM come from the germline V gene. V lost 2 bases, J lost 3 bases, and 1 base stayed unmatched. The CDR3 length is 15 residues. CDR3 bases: TGTGCCAGCAGTTTAGGACAGGGGGCGACAGATACGCAGTATTTT. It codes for CASSLGQGATDTQYF. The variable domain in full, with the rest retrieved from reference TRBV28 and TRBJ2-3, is DVKVTQSSRYLVKRTGEKVFLECVQDMDHENMFWYRQDPGLGLRLIYFSYDVKMKEKGDIPEGYSVSREKKERFSLILESASTNQTSMYLCASSLGQGATDTQYFGPGTRLTVL.

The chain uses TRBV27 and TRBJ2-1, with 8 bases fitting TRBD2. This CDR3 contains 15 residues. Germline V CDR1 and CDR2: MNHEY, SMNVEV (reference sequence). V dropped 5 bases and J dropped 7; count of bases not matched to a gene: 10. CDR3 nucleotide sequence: TGTGCCAGCAGTGGAGTGGGGACTAGGGGTAATGAGCAGTTCTTC. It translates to CASSGVGTRGNEQFF.

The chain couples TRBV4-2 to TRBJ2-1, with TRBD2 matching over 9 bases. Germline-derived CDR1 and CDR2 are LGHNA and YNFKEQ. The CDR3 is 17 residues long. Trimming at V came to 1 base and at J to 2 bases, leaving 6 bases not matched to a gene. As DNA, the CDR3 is TGTGCCAGCAGCCAAGCGGGCGGGGGGGGTACCTACAATGAGCAGTTCTTC. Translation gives CASSQAGGGGTYNEQFF.

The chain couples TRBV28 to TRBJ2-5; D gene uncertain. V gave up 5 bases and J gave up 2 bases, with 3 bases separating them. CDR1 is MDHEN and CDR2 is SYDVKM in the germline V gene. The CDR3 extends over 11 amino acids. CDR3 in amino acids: CASSLQETQYF. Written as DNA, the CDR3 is TGTGCCAGCAGTCTGCAAGAGACCCAGTACTTC.

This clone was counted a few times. CDR3 sequence: CASTTRGTYEQYF. As DNA, the CDR3 is TGTGCCAGCACCACAAGGGGCACATACGAGCAGTACTTC. The chain recombines TRBV6-5 with TRBJ2-7; D perhaps matches TRBD1 (5 bases). The CDR3 loop spans 13 amino acids. The V gene lost 7 bases and the J gene lost 4 bases, with 14 bases spanning the gap. Germline values: CDR1 MNHEY, CDR2 SVGAGI.

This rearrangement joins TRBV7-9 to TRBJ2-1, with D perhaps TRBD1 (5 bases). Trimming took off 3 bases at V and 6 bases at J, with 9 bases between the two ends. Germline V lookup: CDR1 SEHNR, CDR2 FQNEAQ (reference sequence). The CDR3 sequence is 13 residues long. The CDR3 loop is CASSLRQSNEQFF. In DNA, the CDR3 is TGTGCCAGCAGCTTGCGACAGAGCAATGAGCAGTTCTTC. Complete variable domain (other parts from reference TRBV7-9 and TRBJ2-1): DTGVSQNPRHKITKRGQNVTFRCDPISEHNRLYWYRQTLGQGPEFLTYFQNEAQLEKSRLLSDRFSAERPKGSFSTLEIQRTEQGDSAMYLCASSLRQSNEQFFGPGTRLTVL.

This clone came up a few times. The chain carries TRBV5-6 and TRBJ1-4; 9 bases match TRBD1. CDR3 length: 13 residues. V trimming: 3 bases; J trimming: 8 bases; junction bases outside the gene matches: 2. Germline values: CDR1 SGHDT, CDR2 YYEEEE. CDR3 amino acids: CASSWDRDEKLFF. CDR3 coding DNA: TGTGCCAGCAGCTGGGACAGGGACGAAAAACTGTTTTTT.

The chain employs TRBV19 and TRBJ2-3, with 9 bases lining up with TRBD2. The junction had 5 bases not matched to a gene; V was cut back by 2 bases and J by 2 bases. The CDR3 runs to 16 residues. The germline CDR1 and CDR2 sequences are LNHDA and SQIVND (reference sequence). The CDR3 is CASSILGGGATDTQYF. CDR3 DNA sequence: TGTGCCAGTAGTATACTGGGCGGGGGGGCCACAGATACGCAGTATTTT.

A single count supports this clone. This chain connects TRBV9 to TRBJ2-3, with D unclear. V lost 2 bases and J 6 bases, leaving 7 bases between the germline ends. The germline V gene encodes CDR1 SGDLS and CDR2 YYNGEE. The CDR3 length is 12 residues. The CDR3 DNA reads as TGTGCCAGCAGCGTCACCGGGGATACGCAGTATTTT. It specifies CASSVTGDTQYF.

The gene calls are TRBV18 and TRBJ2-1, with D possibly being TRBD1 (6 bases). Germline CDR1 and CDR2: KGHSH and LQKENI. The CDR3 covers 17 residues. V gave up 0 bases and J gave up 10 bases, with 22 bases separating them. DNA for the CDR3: TGTGCCAGCTCACCACCGGGCATCGCCAGGGGAAATCGCGAGCAGTTCTTC. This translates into CASSPPGIARGNREQFF.

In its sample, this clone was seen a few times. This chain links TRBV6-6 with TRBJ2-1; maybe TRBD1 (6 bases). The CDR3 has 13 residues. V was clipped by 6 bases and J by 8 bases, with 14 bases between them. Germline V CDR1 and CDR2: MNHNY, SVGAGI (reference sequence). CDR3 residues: CASRATGIDEQFF. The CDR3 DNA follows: TGTGCCAGCAGAGCCACAGGGATCGATGAGCAGTTCTTC.

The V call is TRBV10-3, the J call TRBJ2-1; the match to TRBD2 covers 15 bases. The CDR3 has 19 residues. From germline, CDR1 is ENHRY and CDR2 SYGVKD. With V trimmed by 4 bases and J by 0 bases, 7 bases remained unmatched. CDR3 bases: TGTGCCATCAGTGCGAAGGGACTAGCGGGGGGTAGCTCCTACAATGAGCAGTTCTTC. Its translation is CAISAKGLAGGSSYNEQFF.

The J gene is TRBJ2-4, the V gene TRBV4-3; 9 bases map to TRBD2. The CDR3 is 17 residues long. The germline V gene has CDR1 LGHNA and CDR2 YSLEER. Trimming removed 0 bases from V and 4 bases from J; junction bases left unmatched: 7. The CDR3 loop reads CASSQDPSGTNKNIQYF. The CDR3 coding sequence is TGCGCCAGCAGCCAAGACCCTAGCGGGACAAATAAAAACATTCAGTACTTC.

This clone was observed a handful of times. In DNA, the CDR3 is TGTGCCAGCTCACCGAGCCTTCTTGAGCAGCAGGACTATGGCTACACCTTC. Its translation is CASSPSLLEQQDYGYTF. The J gene is TRBJ1-2, the V gene TRBV4-2; D unresolved. CDR1 and CDR2 from the germline V gene are LGHNA and YNFKEQ. The V and J ends lost 8 bases and 3 bases respectively, with 25 bases between them. This CDR3 comprises 17 residues.

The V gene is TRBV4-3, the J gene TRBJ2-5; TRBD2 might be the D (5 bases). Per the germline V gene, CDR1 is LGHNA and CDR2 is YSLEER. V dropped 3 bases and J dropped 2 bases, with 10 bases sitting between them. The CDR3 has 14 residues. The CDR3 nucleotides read TGCGCCAGCAGCCAGTTCGAGCGGCAAGAGACCCAGTACTTC. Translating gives CASSQFERQETQYF.